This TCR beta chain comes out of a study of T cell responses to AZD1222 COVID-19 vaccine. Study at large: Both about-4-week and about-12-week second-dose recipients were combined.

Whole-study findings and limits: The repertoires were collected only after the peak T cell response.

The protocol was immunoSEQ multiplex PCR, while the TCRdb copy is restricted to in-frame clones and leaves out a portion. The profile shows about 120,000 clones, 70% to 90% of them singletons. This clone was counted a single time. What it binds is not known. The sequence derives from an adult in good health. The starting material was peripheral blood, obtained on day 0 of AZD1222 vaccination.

The CDR3 bases are TGTGCCAGCAGCCACCGACTGCCCCCCTACGAGCAGTACTTC. Its translation is CASSHRLPPYEQYF. The chain joins TRBV5-6 to TRBJ2-7; D ambiguous. V was clipped by 4 bases and J by 2 bases, with 13 bases between them. The CDR3 sequence is 14 residues long. Germline V lookup: CDR1 SGHDT, CDR2 YYEEEE.